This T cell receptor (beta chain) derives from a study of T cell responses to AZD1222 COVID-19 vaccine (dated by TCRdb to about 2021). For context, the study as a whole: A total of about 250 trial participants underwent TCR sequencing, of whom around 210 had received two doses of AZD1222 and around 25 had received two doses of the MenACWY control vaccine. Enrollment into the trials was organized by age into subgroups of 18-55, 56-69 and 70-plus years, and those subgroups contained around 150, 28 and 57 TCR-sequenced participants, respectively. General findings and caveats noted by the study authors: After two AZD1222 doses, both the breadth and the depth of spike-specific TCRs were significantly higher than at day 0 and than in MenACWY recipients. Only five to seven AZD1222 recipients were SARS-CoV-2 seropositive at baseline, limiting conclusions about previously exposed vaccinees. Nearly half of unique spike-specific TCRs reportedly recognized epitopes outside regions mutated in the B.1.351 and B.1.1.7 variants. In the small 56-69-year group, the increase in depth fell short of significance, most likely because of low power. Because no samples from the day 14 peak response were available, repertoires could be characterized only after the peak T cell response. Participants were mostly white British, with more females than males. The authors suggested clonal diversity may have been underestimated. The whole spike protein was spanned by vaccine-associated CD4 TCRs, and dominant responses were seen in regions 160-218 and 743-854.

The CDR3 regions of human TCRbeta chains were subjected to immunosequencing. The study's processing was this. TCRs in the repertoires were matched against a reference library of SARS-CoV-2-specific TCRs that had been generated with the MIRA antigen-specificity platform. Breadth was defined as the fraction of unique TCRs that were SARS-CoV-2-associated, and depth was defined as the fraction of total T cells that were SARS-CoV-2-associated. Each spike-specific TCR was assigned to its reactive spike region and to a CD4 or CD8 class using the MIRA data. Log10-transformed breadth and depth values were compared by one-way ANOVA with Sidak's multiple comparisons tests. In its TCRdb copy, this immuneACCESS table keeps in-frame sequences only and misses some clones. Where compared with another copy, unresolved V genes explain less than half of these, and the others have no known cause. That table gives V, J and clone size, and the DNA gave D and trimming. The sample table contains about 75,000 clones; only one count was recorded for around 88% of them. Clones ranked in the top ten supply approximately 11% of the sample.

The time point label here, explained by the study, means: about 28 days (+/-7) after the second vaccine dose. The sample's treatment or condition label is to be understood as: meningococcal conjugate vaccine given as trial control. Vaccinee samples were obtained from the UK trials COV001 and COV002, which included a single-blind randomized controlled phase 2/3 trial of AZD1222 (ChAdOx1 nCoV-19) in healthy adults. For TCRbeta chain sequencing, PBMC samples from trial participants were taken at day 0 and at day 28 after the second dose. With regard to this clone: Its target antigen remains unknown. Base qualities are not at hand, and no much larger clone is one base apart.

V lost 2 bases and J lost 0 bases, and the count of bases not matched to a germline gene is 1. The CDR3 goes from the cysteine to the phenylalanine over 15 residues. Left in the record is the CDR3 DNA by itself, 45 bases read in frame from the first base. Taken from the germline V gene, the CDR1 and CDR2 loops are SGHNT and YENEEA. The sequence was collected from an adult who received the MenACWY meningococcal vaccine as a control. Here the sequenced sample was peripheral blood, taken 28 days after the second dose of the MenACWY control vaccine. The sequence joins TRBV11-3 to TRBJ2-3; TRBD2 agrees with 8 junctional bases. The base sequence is TGTGCCAGCAGCTTACGGGGGGGTAGCACAGATACGCAGTATTTT. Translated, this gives CASSLRGGSTDTQYF.